This T cell receptor beta chain was obtained from a study of breast tumors, draining lymph nodes, adjacent tissues. Breast cancer patients provided tissue from their axillary draining lymph nodes. Each CDR3 protein gets one entry after TCRdb re-called the multiplex PCR reads with MiXCR. The sample holds some 170,000 distinct CDR3 sequences, roughly a third seen once. This clonotype occurred many times. The antigen is unknown. Study-wide points: The lymph node origin of tumor T cells was framed as consistent with a hypothesis, not demonstrated. Tumor and nontumor repertoires were significantly more similar in luminal-like than in basal-like breast cancer. Tumor TCR diversity was below lymph nodes but above nontumor tissue.

Germline V lookup: CDR1 SGDLS, CDR2 YYNGEE. This CDR3 region has 15 residues. V was pared by 0 bases and J by 5 bases, with 14 bases between. This receptor was taken from a female donor with breast cancer. Some clones in this sample may be carry-over from other donors' samples. This chain uses TRBV9 with TRBJ2-5, with D perhaps TRBD2 (6 bases). What was sequenced was axillary lymph node tissue. The CDR3 here is CASSVGGGLGETQYF. In nucleotides, the CDR3 is TGTGCCAGCAGCGTAGGAGGAGGGTTAGGGGAGACCCAGTACTTC.